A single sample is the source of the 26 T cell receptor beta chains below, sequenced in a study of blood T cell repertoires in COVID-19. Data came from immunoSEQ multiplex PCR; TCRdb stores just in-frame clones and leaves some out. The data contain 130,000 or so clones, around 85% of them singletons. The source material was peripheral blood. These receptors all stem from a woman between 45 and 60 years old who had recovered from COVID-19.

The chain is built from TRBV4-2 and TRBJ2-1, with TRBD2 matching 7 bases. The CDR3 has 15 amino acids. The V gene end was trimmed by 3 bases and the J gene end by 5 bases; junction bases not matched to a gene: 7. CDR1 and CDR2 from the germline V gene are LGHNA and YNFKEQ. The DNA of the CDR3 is TGTGCCAGCAGCCAGGCGACTAGCCCTGACAATGAGCAGTTCTTC. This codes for CASSQATSPDNEQFF.

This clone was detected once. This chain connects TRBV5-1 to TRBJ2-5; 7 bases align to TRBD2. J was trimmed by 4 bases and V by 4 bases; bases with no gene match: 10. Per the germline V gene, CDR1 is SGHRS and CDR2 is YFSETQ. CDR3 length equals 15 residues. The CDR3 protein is CASSLDLGGIETQYF. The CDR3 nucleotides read TGCGCCAGCAGCCTTGACCTGGGGGGGATAGAGACCCAGTACTTC. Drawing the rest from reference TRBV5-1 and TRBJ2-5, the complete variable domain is KAGVTQTPRYLIKTRGQQVTLSCSPISGHRSVSWYQQTPGQGLQFLFEYFSETQRNKGNFPGRFSGRQFSNSRSEMNVSTLELGDSALYLCASSLDLGGIETQYFGPGTRLLVL.

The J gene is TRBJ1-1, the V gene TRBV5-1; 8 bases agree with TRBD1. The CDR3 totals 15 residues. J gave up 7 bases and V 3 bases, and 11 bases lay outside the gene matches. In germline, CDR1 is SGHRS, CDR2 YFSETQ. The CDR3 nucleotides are TGCGCCAGCAGCTCCACCGGGACAGGCGTCATTGAAGCTTTCTTT. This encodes CASSSTGTGVIEAFF.

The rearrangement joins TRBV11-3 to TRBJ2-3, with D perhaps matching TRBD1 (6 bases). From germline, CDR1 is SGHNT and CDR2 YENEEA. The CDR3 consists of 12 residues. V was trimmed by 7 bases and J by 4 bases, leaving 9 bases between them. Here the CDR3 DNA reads TGTGCCAGCAAAAAGGGGGCAGATACGCAGTATTTT. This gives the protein CASKKGADTQYF.

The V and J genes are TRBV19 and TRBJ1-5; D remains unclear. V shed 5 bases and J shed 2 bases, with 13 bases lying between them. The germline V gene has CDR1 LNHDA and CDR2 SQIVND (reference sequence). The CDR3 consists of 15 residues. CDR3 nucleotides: TGTGCCAGTAGTGGAGTCCCCGGGGGCAATCAGCCCCAGCATTTT. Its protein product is CASSGVPGGNQPQHF.

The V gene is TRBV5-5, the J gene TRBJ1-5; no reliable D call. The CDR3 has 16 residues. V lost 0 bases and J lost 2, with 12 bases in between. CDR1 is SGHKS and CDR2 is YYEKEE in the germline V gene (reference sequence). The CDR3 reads CASSLVLMAGNQPQHF. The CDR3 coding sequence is TGTGCCAGCAGCTTGGTGCTAATGGCGGGCAATCAGCCCCAGCATTTT.

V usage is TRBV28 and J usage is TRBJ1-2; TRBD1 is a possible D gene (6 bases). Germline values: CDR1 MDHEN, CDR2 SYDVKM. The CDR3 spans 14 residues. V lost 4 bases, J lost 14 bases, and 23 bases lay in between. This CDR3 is CASSSPGTRQRITF. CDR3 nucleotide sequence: TGTGCCAGCAGTTCCCCCGGGACAAGACAAAGGATTACCTTC.

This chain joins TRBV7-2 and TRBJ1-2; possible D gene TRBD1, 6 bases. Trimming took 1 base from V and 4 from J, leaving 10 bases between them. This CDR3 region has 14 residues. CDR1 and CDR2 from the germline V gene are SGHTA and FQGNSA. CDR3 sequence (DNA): TGTGCCAGCAGCTTAGAGGGGGTAACCTATGGCTACACCTTC. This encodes CASSLEGVTYGYTF.

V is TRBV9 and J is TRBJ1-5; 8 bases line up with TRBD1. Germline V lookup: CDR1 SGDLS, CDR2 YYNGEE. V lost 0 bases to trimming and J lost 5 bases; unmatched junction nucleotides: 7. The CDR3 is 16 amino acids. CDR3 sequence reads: CASSVGAGGVHQPQHF. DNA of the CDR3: TGTGCCAGCAGCGTAGGGGCAGGGGGCGTTCATCAGCCCCAGCATTTT.

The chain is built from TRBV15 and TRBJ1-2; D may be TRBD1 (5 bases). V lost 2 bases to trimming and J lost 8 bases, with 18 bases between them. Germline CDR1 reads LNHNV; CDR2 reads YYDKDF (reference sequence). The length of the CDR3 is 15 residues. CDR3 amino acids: CATSRPLGGSVGYTF. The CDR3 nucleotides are TGTGCCACCAGCAGACCCCTCGGGGGTTCGGTGGGCTACACCTTC.

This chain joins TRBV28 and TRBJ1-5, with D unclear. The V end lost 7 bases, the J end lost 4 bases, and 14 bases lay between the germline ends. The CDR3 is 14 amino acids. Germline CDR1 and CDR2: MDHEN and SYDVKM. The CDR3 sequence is CASKIATPNQPQHF. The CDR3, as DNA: TGTGCCAGCAAGATAGCTACTCCTAATCAGCCCCAGCATTTT. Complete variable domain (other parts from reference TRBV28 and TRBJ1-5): DVKVTQSSRYLVKRTGEKVFLECVQDMDHENMFWYRQDPGLGLRLIYFSYDVKMKEKGDIPEGYSVSREKKERFSLILESASTNQTSMYLCASKIATPNQPQHFGDGTRLSIL.

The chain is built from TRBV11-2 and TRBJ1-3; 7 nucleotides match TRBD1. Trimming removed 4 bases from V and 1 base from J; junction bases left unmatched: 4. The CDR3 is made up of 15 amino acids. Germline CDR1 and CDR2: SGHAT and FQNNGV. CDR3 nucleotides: TGTGCCAGCAGCTCCCTGACAGGGTCTGGAAACACCATATATTTT. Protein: CASSSLTGSGNTIYF.

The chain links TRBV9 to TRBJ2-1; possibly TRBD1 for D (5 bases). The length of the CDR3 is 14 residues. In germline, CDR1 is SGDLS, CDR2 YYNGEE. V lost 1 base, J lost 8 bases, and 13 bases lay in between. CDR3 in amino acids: CASSVSRAHDEQFF. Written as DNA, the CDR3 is TGTGCCAGCAGCGTATCCAGGGCCCATGATGAGCAGTTCTTC.

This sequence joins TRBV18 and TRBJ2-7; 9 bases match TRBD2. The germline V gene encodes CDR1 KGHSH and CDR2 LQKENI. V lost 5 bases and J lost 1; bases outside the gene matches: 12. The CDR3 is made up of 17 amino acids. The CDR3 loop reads CASSKWRIAGDSYEQYF. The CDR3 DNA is TGTGCCAGCTCAAAATGGCGTATAGCGGGAGATTCCTACGAGCAGTACTTC.

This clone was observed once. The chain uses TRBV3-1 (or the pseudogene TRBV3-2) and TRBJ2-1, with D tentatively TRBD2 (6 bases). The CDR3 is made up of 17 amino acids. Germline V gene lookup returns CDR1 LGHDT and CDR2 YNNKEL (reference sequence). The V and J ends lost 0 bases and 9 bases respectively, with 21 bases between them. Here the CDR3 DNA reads TGTGCCAGCAGCCAAGATCCCGGGACTGGCATTTACCTTGAGCAGTTCTTC. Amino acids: CASSQDPGTGIYLEQFF.

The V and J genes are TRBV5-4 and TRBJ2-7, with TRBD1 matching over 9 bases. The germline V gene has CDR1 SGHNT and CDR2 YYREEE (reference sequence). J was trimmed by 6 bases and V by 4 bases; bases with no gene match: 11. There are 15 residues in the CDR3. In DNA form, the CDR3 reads TGTGCCAGCAGCGAGGGGGGACAGGGAAGAGGCGAGCAGTACTTC. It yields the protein CASSEGGQGRGEQYF.

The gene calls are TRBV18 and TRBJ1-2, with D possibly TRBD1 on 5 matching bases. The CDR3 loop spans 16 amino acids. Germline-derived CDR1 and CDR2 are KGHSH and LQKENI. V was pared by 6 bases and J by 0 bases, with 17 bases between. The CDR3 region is CASSRDSPAANYGYTF. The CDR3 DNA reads TGTGCCAGCTCCCGGGACTCTCCGGCAGCTAACTATGGCTACACCTTC.

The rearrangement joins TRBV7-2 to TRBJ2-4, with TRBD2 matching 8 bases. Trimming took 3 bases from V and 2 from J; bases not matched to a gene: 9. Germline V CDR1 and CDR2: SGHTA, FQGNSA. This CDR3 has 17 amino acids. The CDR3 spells CASSFTGGVGSKNIQYF. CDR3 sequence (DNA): TGTGCCAGCAGCTTTACGGGGGGGGTCGGATCCAAAAACATTCAGTACTTC. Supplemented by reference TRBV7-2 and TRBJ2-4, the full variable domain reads GAGVSQSPSNKVTEKGKDVELRCDPISGHTALYWYRQSLGQGLEFLIYFQGNSAPDKSGLPSDRFSAERTGGSVSTLTIQRTQQEDSAVYLCASSFTGGVGSKNIQYFGAGTRLSVL.

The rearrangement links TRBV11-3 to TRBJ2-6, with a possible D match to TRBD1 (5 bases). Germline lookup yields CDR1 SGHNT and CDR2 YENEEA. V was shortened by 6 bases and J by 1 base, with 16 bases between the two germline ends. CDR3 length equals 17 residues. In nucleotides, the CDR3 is TGTGCCAGCAGTTCATCAAATCCAGGGTCTGGGGCCAACGTCCTGACTTTC. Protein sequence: CASSSSNPGSGANVLTF.

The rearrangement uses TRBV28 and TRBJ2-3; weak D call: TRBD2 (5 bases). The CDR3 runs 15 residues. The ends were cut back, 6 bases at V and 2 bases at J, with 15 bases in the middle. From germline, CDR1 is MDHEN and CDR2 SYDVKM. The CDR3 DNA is TGTGCCAGCAGCCCGAGAAGGACTTACACAGATACGCAGTATTTT. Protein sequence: CASSPRRTYTDTQYF.

The CDR3 bases are TGTGCCAGCACCCCAGGGGCGGGAGGGTTCGACGAGCAGTACTTC. This gives the protein CASTPGAGGFDEQYF. The chain uses TRBV6-5 and TRBJ2-7; 9 nucleotides agree with TRBD2. CDR1 is MNHEY and CDR2 is SVGAGI in the germline V gene. The CDR3 has 15 amino acids. With 7 bases clipped from V and 5 bases from J, the junction kept 12 bases outside the gene matches.

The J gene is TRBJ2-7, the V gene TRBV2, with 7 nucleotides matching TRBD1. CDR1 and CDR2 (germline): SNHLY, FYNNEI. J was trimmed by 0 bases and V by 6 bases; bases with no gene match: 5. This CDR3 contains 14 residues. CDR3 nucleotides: TGTGCCAGCAGGGCCGGACAGGCCTCCTACGAGCAGTACTTC. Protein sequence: CASRAGQASYEQYF.

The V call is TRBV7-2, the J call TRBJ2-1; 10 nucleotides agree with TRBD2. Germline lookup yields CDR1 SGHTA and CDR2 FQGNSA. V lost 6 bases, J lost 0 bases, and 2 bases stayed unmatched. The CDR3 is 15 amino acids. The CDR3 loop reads CASRWTSGSYNEQFF. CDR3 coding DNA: TGTGCCAGCAGATGGACTAGCGGCTCCTACAATGAGCAGTTCTTC. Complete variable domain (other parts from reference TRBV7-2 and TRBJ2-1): GAGVSQSPSNKVTEKGKDVELRCDPISGHTALYWYRQSLGQGLEFLIYFQGNSAPDKSGLPSDRFSAERTGGSVSTLTIQRTQQEDSAVYLCASRWTSGSYNEQFFGPGTRLTVL.

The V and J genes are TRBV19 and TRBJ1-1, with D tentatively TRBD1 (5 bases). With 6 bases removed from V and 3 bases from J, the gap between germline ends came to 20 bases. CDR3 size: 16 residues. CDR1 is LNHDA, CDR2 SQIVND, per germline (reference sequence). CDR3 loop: CASRSAGGYRYTEAFF. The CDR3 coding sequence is TGTGCCAGTAGGTCCGCCGGAGGGTACAGGTACACTGAAGCTTTCTTT.

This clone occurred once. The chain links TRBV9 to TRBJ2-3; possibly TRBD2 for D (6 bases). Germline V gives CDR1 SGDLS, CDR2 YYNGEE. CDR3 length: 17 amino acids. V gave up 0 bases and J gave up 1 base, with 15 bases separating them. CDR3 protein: CASSVATPGGGTDTQYF. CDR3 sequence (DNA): TGTGCCAGCAGCGTAGCCACCCCAGGCGGGGGCACAGATACGCAGTATTTT.

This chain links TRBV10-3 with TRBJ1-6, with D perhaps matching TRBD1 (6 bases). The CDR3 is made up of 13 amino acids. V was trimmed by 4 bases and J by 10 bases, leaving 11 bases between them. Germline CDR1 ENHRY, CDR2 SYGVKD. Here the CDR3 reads CAISGDTLSPLHF. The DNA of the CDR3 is TGTGCCATCAGTGGGGACACCCTCTCACCCCTCCACTTT.